Included here is one T cell receptor beta chain sequence, with context. Its antigen is not yet known. No base quality information exists; no much larger clone differs at one position. The sample comes from a study of T-cell reconstitution after alpha-beta-depleted transplantation in children (dated by TCRdb to the mid-2010s). In the study overall: T-cell immune reconstitution after TCRalphabeta/CD19-depleted allogeneic hematopoietic cell transplantation in children was quantitatively tracked in the study by means of TCR repertoire profiling. Broad study findings and their caveats: The frequencies of hyperexpanded clones fell over the following months, and after one year, T-cell counts and TCRbeta diversity were mostly attributed to newly produced T cells. The apparently early alphabetaT-cell count recovery about two months after transplant was reportedly dependent on only several hundred rapidly expanded clones derived from non-depleted graft cells. The high TCRbeta diversity at day 60 in some patients was ascribed to recipient T cells and intrathymic progenitors that had survived conditioning.

Reading the label with the study, this specimen's treatment or condition is: allogeneic hematopoietic cell transplantation with graft depleted of TCRalphabeta T cells and CD19 B cells. The children who served as transplant recipients had been given grafts of TCRalphabeta/CD19-depleted allogeneic hematopoietic cells. Library preparation was by PCR. The listed sequencing device is Illumina HiSeq 2500. To normalize quantification of the TCRbeta repertoire, the TCR libraries were built with molecular barcoding that relied on unique molecular identifiers. Using fastp trimming at Q25 and MiXCR clonotype assembly, TCRdb reanalyzed the public sequencing data and kept in-frame beta chains. Each entry is one CDR3 protein sequence, shown with its most common DNA and genes. The sample profile shows fewer than 500,000 distinct CDR3 sequences; roughly two fifths of them were found once. The ten largest clones add up to under 30% of the sample.

The CDR3 goes from the cysteine to the phenylalanine over 15 residues. Kept here is only the CDR3 DNA, which spans 45 bases and is read in frame from base 1. The germline V gene (reference sequence) supplies CDR1 DFQATT and CDR2 SNEGSKA. V is pruned by 3 bases and J by 7 bases, leaving 7 bases of the junction without a gene match. The chain is encoded by TRBV20-1 joined to TRBJ1-6, with 9 bases matching TRBD1. Sequencing used PBMCs, obtained before TCRalphabeta/CD19-depleted stem cell transplant. The receptor comes from a girl aged 2-9 years with aplastic anemia, due to receive a stem cell transplant. The DNA sequence is TGCAGTGCTAGTAGGGACAGGGAAGGAAATTCACCCCTCCACTTT. Translated, this is CSASRDREGNSPLHF.